The 2 T cell receptor beta chains below were found in one sample sequenced in a study of cytomegalovirus exposure and HLA in healthy donors. The study ran its PCR with 60 Vbeta and 13 Jbeta primers. TCRdb's table, derived via immunoSEQ multiplex PCR, lists solely in-frame clones and lacks some. Among about 94,000 clones, less than 10% were seen once, and the ten largest hold under 3%. The source material was PBMCs. The origin of the receptors is a man aged 50 or older in good health and CMV-seronegative.

This clone was picked up a small number of times. The chain links TRBV18 to TRBJ2-1; D unresolved. CDR1 is KGHSH and CDR2 is LQKENI in the germline V gene. V gave up 3 bases and J gave up 0 bases, with 9 bases separating them. The CDR3 is 15 residues long. In DNA, the CDR3 is TGTGCCAGCTCACCTATTTCAGACTCCTACAATGAGCAGTTCTTC. It yields the protein CASSPISDSYNEQFF.

This sequence joins TRBV7-2 and TRBJ2-5; 7 bases map to TRBD1. This CDR3 has 13 residues. Germline values: CDR1 SGHTA, CDR2 FQGNSA. Trimming took 1 base from V and 5 from J; bases not matched to a gene: 1. Written as DNA, the CDR3 is TGTGCCAGCAGCTTAGGACAGGGTGAGACCCAGTACTTC. Protein sequence: CASSLGQGETQYF.